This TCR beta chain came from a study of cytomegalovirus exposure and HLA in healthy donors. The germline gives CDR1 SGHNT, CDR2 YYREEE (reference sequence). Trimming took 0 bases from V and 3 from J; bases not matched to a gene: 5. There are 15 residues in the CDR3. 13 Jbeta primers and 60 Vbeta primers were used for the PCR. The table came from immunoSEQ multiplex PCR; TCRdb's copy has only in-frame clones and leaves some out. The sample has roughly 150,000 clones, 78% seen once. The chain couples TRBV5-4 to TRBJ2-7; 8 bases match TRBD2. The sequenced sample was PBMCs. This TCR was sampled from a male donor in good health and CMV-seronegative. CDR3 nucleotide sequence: TGTGCCAGCAGCTTGGGGAGCGGGAGCTTCTACGAGCAGTACTTC. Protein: CASSLGSGSFYEQYF.